The T cell receptor (beta chain) under discussion was sequenced for a study of OX40 agonist ivuxolimab in advanced cancers. Trimming shortened V by 0 bases and J by 3 bases, and 13 bases separated the two germline ends. Germline values: CDR1 SGHNT, CDR2 YYREEE (reference sequence). The CDR3 covers 15 residues. Method: immunoSEQ multiplex PCR; TCRdb's copy keeps in-frame clones and lacks some. The sample shows roughly 110,000 clones, 75% to 95% of them seen only once. Study-wide findings and caveats: Researchers report that CD8+ T cells had, on average, more expanded clones than CD4+.

A note on this clone: What it binds is unknown.

The clonotype originates from an adult with an advanced solid tumor such as melanoma, head and neck, liver or kidney cancer. V usage is TRBV5-4 and J usage is TRBJ2-7; possible D gene TRBD2, 6 bases. Sequenced material: CD4+ or CD8+ T cells sorted from blood, taken in a trial of the OX40 agonist ivuxolimab. CDR3 DNA sequence: TGTGCCAGCAGCTTGGCCGGGACTCTAAGCTACGAGCAGTACTTC. Protein sequence: CASSLAGTLSYEQYF.